Listed below are T cell receptor beta chains from one sample, sequenced in a study of shared clonotypes between healthy human individuals. Profiling relied on immunoSEQ multiplex PCR, and the TCRdb table lists in-frame clones only, not all of them. The sample yields 2.3 million or so clones, 93% seen once. Input material: naive CD4+ T cells from PBMCs. The receptors were sampled from a man aged 18-30 years in good health. Some clones in this sample may be carry-over from other donors' samples. The CDR3 runs from the conserved cysteine through the conserved F or W. D genes are given only for firm matches. For some rows the clone size is stated as once, few or many, or as a class when expanded; others skip it.

d_call j_call cdr3_length v_call clone_size cdr3_nt cdr3_aa
NA TRBJ2-3 16 TRBV5-3 NA TGTGCCAGAACGCCCAGGGAACCTTCTAGCACAGATACGCAGTATTTT CARTPREPSSTDTQYF
NA TRBJ1-2 15 TRBV4-3 NA TGCGCCAGCAGCCAAGGCGGCGGTACTGGATATGGCTACACCTTC CASSQGGGTGYGYTF
NA TRBJ2-6 13 TRBV2 NA TGTGCCAGCAAGCTCGCTGGGGCCAACGTCCTGACTTTC CASKLAGANVLTF
NA TRBJ2-6 17 TRBV19 NA TGTGCCAGTTCTTTTGGAGGGGGCCACCCCGGGGCCAACGTCCTGACTTTC CASSFGGGHPGANVLTF
TRBD1 TRBJ1-1 17 TRBV19 NA TGTGCCAGTAGTATATTTGCAGGGGGAATTACACACACTGAAGCTTTCTTT CASSIFAGGITHTEAFF
TRBD2 TRBJ2-5 11 TRBV20-1 NA TGCAGTGCTTTGCTAGCGGGGACCCAGTACTTC CSALLAGTQYF
NA TRBJ1-1 15 TRBV7-2 NA TGTGCCAGCAGCTTAGAACGATGGGGGGACACTGAAGCTTTCTTT CASSLERWGDTEAFF
TRBD1 TRBJ2-1 13 TRBV9 NA TGTGCCAGCAGCGTAACAGGGGCTAATGAGCAGTTCTTC CASSVTGANEQFF
NA TRBJ2-7 15 TRBV28 NA TGTGCCAGCAGTTTACAGCCGGGACTTAACTACGAGCAGTACTTC CASSLQPGLNYEQYF
NA TRBJ2-7 14 TRBV7-8 NA TGTGCCAGCAGCGCCGGACAGCTATCCTACGAGCAGTACTTC CASSAGQLSYEQYF
NA TRBJ2-1 16 TRBV9 NA TGTGCCAGCAGCGTAAGGGGCGGGAACTCCTACAATGAGCAGTTCTTC CASSVRGGNSYNEQFF
NA TRBJ2-2 18 TRBV11-2 NA TGTGCCAGCAGCTTCCCAAAATGGGTGGGGCTGAACACCGGGGAGCTGTTTTTT CASSFPKWVGLNTGELFF
TRBD2 TRBJ2-7 14 TRBV15 NA TGTGCCACCTCCCCAGCGGGATTAACCTACGAGCAGTACTTC CATSPAGLTYEQYF
TRBD1 TRBJ2-7 15 TRBV5-4 NA TGTGCCAGCAGCTCATCCGGGACAGGGGCCCACGAGCAGTACTTC CASSSSGTGAHEQYF
TRBD2 TRBJ2-7 14 TRBV7-2 NA TGTGCCAGCAGCTTAGGCCTAGCGGTCTACGAGCAGTACTTC CASSLGLAVYEQYF
NA TRBJ1-1 15 TRBV18 NA TGTGCCAGCTCCCCATGGTCGGGGGGCCGGACTGAAGCTTTCTTT CASSPWSGGRTEAFF
NA TRBJ2-3 12 TRBV7-2 NA TGTGCCAGCAGCCTAGGAACAGATACGCAGTATTTT CASSLGTDTQYF
NA TRBJ2-3 15 TRBV7-9 NA TGTGCCAGCAGCTCATCCGGGGCTACCACAGATACGCAGTATTTT CASSSSGATTDTQYF
TRBD2 TRBJ2-3 17 TRBV30 once TGTGCCTGGAGTGTGACCCGGACTAGCGGGATCACAGATACGCAGTATTTT CAWSVTRTSGITDTQYF
TRBD1 TRBJ2-2 15 TRBV5-1 NA TGCGCCAGCAGCTGGGGACAGGGAGGAACCGGGGAGCTGTTTTTT CASSWGQGGTGELFF
NA TRBJ1-1 13 TRBV7-3 once TGTGCCAGCAGCTTCATCTTGACCACTGAAGCTTTCTTT CASSFILTTEAFF
NA TRBJ1-2 16 TRBV11-2 NA TGTGCCAGCAGCGGATTGACAACAAGAAAGACCTATGGCTACACCTTC CASSGLTTRKTYGYTF
NA TRBJ2-1 14 TRBV7-3 NA TGTGCCAGCAGCTTAAGCGGCGCGAGCGATGAGCAGTTCTTC CASSLSGASDEQFF
NA TRBJ1-3 15 TRBV19 NA TGTGCCAGTAGCCTCAGGACGCCCTCTGGAAACACCATATATTTT CASSLRTPSGNTIYF
NA TRBJ2-2 13 TRBV11-3 NA TGTGCCAGCAGCTTAGACTCAGCCGGGGAGCTGTTTTTT CASSLDSAGELFF
NA TRBJ1-1 13 TRBV30 few TGTGCCTGGAGTTCTCTGCTGCGTACTGAAGCTTTCTTT CAWSSLLRTEAFF
NA TRBJ2-7 15 TRBV25-1 NA TGTGCCAGCAGTGATCCGGGAGTGGGCGGCTACGAGCAGTACTTC CASSDPGVGGYEQYF
TRBD1 TRBJ2-5 14 TRBV11-2 NA TGTGCCAGCAGCTGGACAGGGGGACAAGAGACCCAGTACTTC CASSWTGGQETQYF
TRBD2 TRBJ2-7 15 TRBV5-1 NA TGCGCCAGCAGCCCGAGGGGACTAGTCCCCTACGAGCAGTACTTC CASSPRGLVPYEQYF
NA TRBJ2-7 11 TRBV28 NA TGTGCCAGCAGTTTTGAGGCCGAGCAGTACTTC CASSFEAEQYF
NA TRBJ2-5 13 TRBV7-9 NA TGTGCCAGCAGCTTTGCGGGGCAAGAGACCCAGTACTTC CASSFAGQETQYF